The following is a TCR beta chain sequence with its context. As yet, its antigen is unknown. RNA transcripts provided the source from which TCR beta CDR3 regions were amplified. The HTBI primer set was used in a first-round RT-PCR of the TCR CDR3. TCRdb processed the multiplex PCR reads anew with MiXCR; each CDR3 protein has one entry. The sample records 550,000 to 700,000 distinct CDR3 sequences, 40% to 55% being singletons. This specimen belongs to a study of T cells in Graves' hyperthyroidism and ophthalmopathy. Trimming removed 1 base at V and 7 bases at J, with 10 bases between. The CDR3 extends over 13 amino acids. The V gene's germline CDR1 is SEHNR and CDR2 FQNEAQ (reference sequence). The study's findings and limits: In the analysis, a 13 V-J model separated ophthalmopathy from stable hyperthyroidism. Most clonotypes that expanded in the thyroid above 0.001 also showed up in blood. Model predictions of ophthalmopathy came a median roughly 6.7 months before onset.

The receptor comes from an adult woman with Graves' disease, either hyperthyroidism or ophthalmopathy (not recorded which). Sequencing input: peripheral blood or thyroid tissue (not recorded which). This sequence joins TRBV7-9 and TRBJ1-2; maybe TRBD1 (5 bases). CDR3 sequence reads: CASSLGQQGGYTF. The CDR3 DNA is TGTGCCAGCAGCTTAGGACAGCAGGGTGGCTACACCTTC. Together with reference TRBV7-9 and TRBJ1-2, the CDR3 gives the full variable domain: DTGVSQNPRHKITKRGQNVTFRCDPISEHNRLYWYRQTLGQGPEFLTYFQNEAQLEKSRLLSDRFSAERPKGSFSTLEIQRTEQGDSAMYLCASSLGQQGGYTFGSGTRLTVV.